The 5 T cell receptor beta chains reported below all come from one sample, sequenced in a study of cytomegalovirus exposure and HLA in healthy donors. The PCR ran on 60 Vbeta and 13 Jbeta primers. The data were produced by immunoSEQ multiplex PCR, yet TCRdb's version contains in-frame clones alone and is incomplete. The data hold 220,000 or so clones, with more than 60% observed a single time. Sequenced input: PBMCs. These receptors all stem from a woman in her thirties in good health and CMV-seronegative.

V is TRBV25-1 and J is TRBJ1-2, with 10 bases identical to TRBD1. V lost 3 bases to trimming and J lost 7 bases; unmatched junction nucleotides: 8. Germline V gene sequence: CDR1 MGHDK, CDR2 SYGVNS. This CDR3 is 15 amino acids long. The CDR3 DNA reads TGTGCCAGCAGTGACCCGGGACAGGGGACTGGTGGCTACACCTTC. Its translation is CASSDPGQGTGGYTF.

This chain links TRBV12-5 with TRBJ2-3; 9 bases are a match to TRBD2. Germline CDR1 reads LGHNT; CDR2 reads FRNRAP. The CDR3 is made up of 19 amino acids. V shed 7 bases and J 1 base; nucleotides not matched to a gene: 18. In DNA form, the CDR3 reads TGTGCTAGTGCTTGGGAGCTGGAAAATGCGGGAGGGCGCACAGATACGCAGTATTTT. Its protein is CASAWELENAGGRTDTQYF.

V gene TRBV7-9 combines with J gene TRBJ2-7, with TRBD2 as a possible D gene (6 bases). Trimming removed 4 bases at V and 7 bases at J, with 20 bases between. CDR3 length: 15 residues. Per the germline V gene, CDR1 is SEHNR and CDR2 is FQNEAQ (reference sequence). CDR3 residues: CASSSPGLAAGEQYF. The CDR3, as DNA: TGTGCCAGCAGCTCACCGGGACTCGCGGCAGGGGAGCAGTACTTC. The full variable domain, in which reference TRBV7-9 and TRBJ2-7 provide the parts outside the CDR3, is DTGVSQNPRHKITKRGQNVTFRCDPISEHNRLYWYRQTLGQGPEFLTYFQNEAQLEKSRLLSDRFSAERPKGSFSTLEIQRTEQGDSAMYLCASSSPGLAAGEQYFGPGTRLTVT.

The V call is TRBV4-1, the J call TRBJ2-7; 9 bases fit TRBD1. CDR1 MGHRA and CDR2 YSYEKL come from the germline V gene. J lost 3 bases, V lost 4 bases, and 22 bases had no gene match. This CDR3 region has 20 residues. The CDR3 spells CASSLQSSYRGPWMIYEQYF. CDR3 coding DNA: TGCGCCAGCAGCCTTCAATCCTCCTACAGGGGGCCCTGGATGATCTACGAGCAGTACTTC.

This sequence joins TRBV10-1 and TRBJ1-1, with D uncertain. The V end lost 2 bases, the J end lost 6 bases, and 19 bases lay between the germline ends. The V gene's germline CDR1 is WNHNN and CDR2 SYGVQD (reference sequence). The length of the CDR3 is 16 residues. The chain's CDR3 is CASSEGLFGGNSEAFF. CDR3 coding DNA: TGCGCCAGCAGTGAGGGTCTCTTCGGCGGAAACTCTGAAGCTTTCTTT.